These 9 T cell receptor beta chains share one sample of origin, sequenced in a study of response to subunit inactivated influenza vaccine. TCRdb re-derived calls from the RT-PCR reads in MiXCR, one entry per CDR3 protein. The sample gives fewer than 700,000 distinct CDR3 sequences, approximately 13% of which show up once; around 13% is in the top ten. Sequences were derived from PBMCs from blood, sampled around seven weeks after vaccination. The receptors here all came from a man in his forties or fifties who received an inactivated influenza vaccine.

In DNA, the CDR3 is TGTGCCAGCAGCTTAAGGGGGGGTAGCACAGATACGCAGTATTTT. This codes for CASSLRGGSTDTQYF. The chain has TRBV7-6 and TRBJ2-3; D perhaps matches TRBD2 (7 bases). CDR3 length equals 15 residues. Trimming left V 2 bases short and J 0 bases short, with 9 bases between. Looked up from germline, CDR1 is SGHVS and CDR2 is FNYEAQ.

This clonotype showed up many times. V gene TRBV7-6 combines with J gene TRBJ1-6, with TRBD1 as a possible D gene (5 bases). Trimming stripped 0 bases from V and 7 bases from J, with 10 bases between. Germline V gene sequence: CDR1 SGHVS, CDR2 FNYEAQ. The CDR3 is 15 residues long. As DNA, the CDR3 is TGTGCCAGCAGCTTAGCCGGGACGGAAAATTCACCCCTCCACTTT. Protein product: CASSLAGTENSPLHF.

This clonotype showed up many times. V is TRBV6-6 and J is TRBJ2-7; unclear D gene. Trimming stripped 10 bases from V and 2 bases from J, with 9 bases between. This CDR3 spans 11 amino acids. Germline CDR1 MNHNY, CDR2 SVGAGI (reference sequence). CDR3 sequence: CATSDPYEQYF. For the CDR3, the DNA is TGTGCCACCTCTGACCCCTACGAGCAGTACTTC.

This clonotype was found many times. The rearrangement links TRBV18 to TRBJ2-6, with D uncertain. This CDR3 comprises 14 residues. V was shortened by 2 bases and J by 2 bases, with 4 bases between the two germline ends. The germline V gene encodes CDR1 KGHSH and CDR2 LQKENI. The chain's CDR3 is CASSPIPGANVLTF. Written as DNA, the CDR3 is TGTGCCAGCTCACCAATCCCTGGGGCCAACGTCCTGACTTTC.

This clonotype has a handful of counts. V and J are TRBV24-1 and TRBJ2-5; D possibly corresponds to TRBD1 (6 bases). The V gene's germline CDR1 is KGHDR and CDR2 SFDVKD. The ends were cut back, 9 bases at V and 2 bases at J, with 9 bases in the middle. The CDR3 has 12 residues. CDR3 nucleotide sequence: TGTGCCACCTCAGGACAGCAAGAGACCCAGTACTTC. Protein product: CATSGQQETQYF.

This clonotype has ten or more counts. The rearrangement uses TRBV20-1 and TRBJ2-1; 8 bases are shared with TRBD2. V shed 2 bases, J shed 6 bases, and the junction held 9 bases outside the gene matches. CDR3 length equals 15 residues. Germline V gene sequence: CDR1 DFQATT, CDR2 SNEGSKA (reference sequence). The CDR3 is CSARPGGGGSNEQFF. The CDR3 bases are TGCAGTGCTAGACCCGGGGGGGGAGGTTCCAATGAGCAGTTCTTC.

In its sample, this clonotype was seen a few times. The chain recombines TRBV9 with TRBJ2-1, with D uncertain. Trimming cost V 0 bases and J 5 bases, with 12 bases left between them. The germline CDR1 and CDR2 sequences are SGDLS and YYNGEE. The CDR3 covers 15 residues. The CDR3 reads CASSVATYGHNEQFF. Written as DNA, the CDR3 is TGTGCCAGCAGCGTAGCAACTTACGGCCACAATGAGCAGTTCTTC.

This clonotype has a handful of counts. The CDR3 DNA reads TGTGCCAGCAACACAGGACGCTTCTACGAGCAGTACTTC. Its protein product is CASNTGRFYEQYF. This chain links TRBV6-2 or TRBV6-3 with TRBJ2-7; D might be TRBD1 (5 bases). Germline assignment: CDR1 MNHEY and CDR2 SVGEGT. V lost 7 bases and J lost 3, with 13 bases in between. This CDR3 region has 13 residues.

CDR3 sequence (DNA): TGCAGTGCTATGGGACTAGCGGAGAGGGGCCCCACAGATACGCAGTATTTT. This gives the protein CSAMGLAERGPTDTQYF. V gene TRBV20-1 combines with J gene TRBJ2-3, with TRBD2 matching 11 bases. The CDR3 runs to 17 residues. The germline V gene has CDR1 DFQATT and CDR2 SNEGSKA (reference sequence). V lost 4 bases to trimming and J lost 2 bases; unmatched junction nucleotides: 11.